The TCR beta chain under discussion was sequenced for a study of T-cell memory formation after mild COVID-19. The wider study: TCR clusters were mostly donor specific.

TCRdb reprocessed the 5' RACE reads via MiXCR and lists one record per CDR3 protein. Among about 140,000 distinct CDR3 sequences listed, over 15% were seen once. After removal of 4 bases from V and 3 bases from J, the junction contained 5 bases not matched to a gene. The V gene's germline CDR1 is SGHRS and CDR2 YFSETQ. The CDR3 covers 14 residues. Study conclusions and caveats: Mostly located in CM and EM were contracting CD4+ clones, with contracting CD8+ clones located in EMRA. Clones contracting across day 15 to 85 had a balanced CD4/CD8 profile; later expanding clones leaned CD4+.

This clonotype was counted only a few times. Antigen: not known. The source of this sequence is an adult woman who had mild COVID-19 (a few samples of this study predate the infection). Cell type and time point are not known. The chain is built from TRBV5-1 and TRBJ2-7; TRBD2 agrees at 9 bases. Sequenced: PBMCs or a T cell subset sorted from them (not recorded which). The CDR3 coding sequence is TGCGCCAGCAGCAGAGCGGGGGGTGACTACGAGCAGTACTTC. This codes for CASSRAGGDYEQYF.